What follows are 30 T cell receptor beta chains derived from one specimen sequenced in a study of OX40 agonist ivuxolimab in advanced cancers. The protocol was immunoSEQ multiplex PCR, while the TCRdb copy is restricted to in-frame clones and leaves out a portion. This sample has more than 45,000 clones, with roughly 89% found just once. The sample consisted of CD4+ or CD8+ T cells sorted from blood, taken in a trial of the OX40 agonist ivuxolimab. These TCRs come from an adult with an advanced solid tumor such as melanoma, head and neck, liver or kidney cancer.

The count of this clone is one. The chain links TRBV11-2 to TRBJ1-2; D remains ambiguous. Trimming took off 5 bases at V and 5 bases at J, with 15 bases between the two ends. The germline V gene has CDR1 SGHAT and CDR2 FQNNGV. This CDR3 comprises 14 residues. The CDR3, as DNA: TGTGCCAGCAGCCCTAGTGGACGCGCGTATGGCTACACCTTC. Translating gives CASSPSGRAYGYTF.

The V and J genes are TRBV27 and TRBJ1-1, with D possibly TRBD1 on 6 matching bases. The CDR3 sequence is 15 residues long. V was trimmed by 2 bases and J by 1 base, leaving 11 bases between them. Germline-derived CDR1 and CDR2 are MNHEY and SMNVEV (reference sequence). In DNA form, the CDR3 reads TGTGCCAGCAGTTTAGAGGGGGGGCGGAACACTGAAGCTTTCTTT. Residues: CASSLEGGRNTEAFF.

V usage is TRBV28 and J usage is TRBJ2-7; D tentatively reads TRBD1 or TRBD2 (5 bases each). The V gene lost 6 bases and the J gene lost 2 bases, with 14 bases spanning the gap. The CDR3 is made up of 14 amino acids. Germline CDR1 is MDHEN and CDR2 is SYDVKM. CDR3 loop: CASRSGTVTYEQYF. The CDR3 DNA reads as TGTGCCAGCAGGTCCGGGACGGTTACCTACGAGCAGTACTTC.

The V call is TRBV28, the J call TRBJ1-2; perhaps TRBD1 as D (5 bases). V was shortened by 5 bases and J by 8 bases, with 18 bases between the two germline ends. This CDR3 comprises 14 residues. Germline V gives CDR1 MDHEN, CDR2 SYDVKM. The CDR3 nucleotides read TGTGCCAGCAGTAAGGACACGCGTGTGGGCGGCTACACCTTC. It is translated as CASSKDTRVGGYTF.

This clone appeared a few times. The rearrangement links TRBV7-9 to TRBJ1-4, with unresolved D. The CDR3 covers 12 residues. V was trimmed by 3 bases and J by 12 bases, leaving 11 bases between them. Germline V gene lookup returns CDR1 SEHNR and CDR2 FQNEAQ (reference sequence). The CDR3 sequence is CASSLGAQELFF. CDR3 nucleotides: TGTGCCAGCAGCTTGGGTGCGCAGGAACTGTTTTTT. Full variable domain (rest looked up from reference TRBV7-9 and TRBJ1-4): DTGVSQNPRHKITKRGQNVTFRCDPISEHNRLYWYRQTLGQGPEFLTYFQNEAQLEKSRLLSDRFSAERPKGSFSTLEIQRTEQGDSAMYLCASSLGAQELFFGSGTQLSVL.

The gene calls are TRBV28 and TRBJ2-1; TRBD2 matches 13 bases. Trimming at V came to 5 bases and at J to 0 bases, leaving 4 bases not matched to a gene. This CDR3 region has 17 residues. Germline V gene sequence: CDR1 MDHEN, CDR2 SYDVKM. CDR3 sequence (DNA): TGTGCCAGCAGTAAGCGGACTAGCGGGAGCTCCTACAATGAGCAGTTCTTC. This codes for CASSKRTSGSSYNEQFF.

The V call is TRBV5-5, the J call TRBJ2-7; possibly TRBD1 or TRBD2 for D (5 bases each). CDR1 and CDR2 (germline): SGHKS, YYEKEE (reference sequence). V was pared by 0 bases and J by 2 bases, with 9 bases between. The CDR3 length is 14 residues. The CDR3: CASSLGQGAYEQYF. The DNA of the CDR3 is TGTGCCAGCAGCTTGGGCCAGGGAGCCTACGAGCAGTACTTC. Combining the CDR3 with reference TRBV5-5 and TRBJ2-7 gives the whole variable domain DAGVTQSPTHLIKTRGQQVTLRCSPISGHKSVSWYQQVLGQGPQFIFQYYEKEERGRGNFPDRFSARQFPNYSSELNVNALLLGDSALYLCASSLGQGAYEQYFGPGTRLTVT.

V gene TRBV30 combines with J gene TRBJ2-2; 11 nucleotides line up with TRBD2. The CDR3 sequence is 16 residues long. J lost 5 bases, V lost 1 base, and 6 bases had no gene match. The germline gives CDR1 GTSNPN, CDR2 SVGIG (reference sequence). CDR3 loop: CAWSELAGVLTGELFF. The CDR3 nucleotides read TGTGCCTGGAGTGAACTAGCGGGAGTGTTAACCGGGGAGCTGTTTTTT.

This clone has just one count. The V call is TRBV29-1, the J call TRBJ1-5, with D hard to call. V was trimmed by 4 bases and J by 3 bases, leaving 13 bases between them. The CDR3 length is 14 residues. Germline assignment: CDR1 SQVTM and CDR2 ANQGSEA. The CDR3 here is CSVGKAGLNQPQHF. The CDR3 DNA reads TGCAGCGTTGGCAAGGCCGGACTCAATCAGCCCCAGCATTTT.

This clone turned up a few times. The chain couples TRBV10-3 to TRBJ1-2, with D possibly TRBD1 on 5 matching bases. Germline CDR1 ENHRY, CDR2 SYGVKD. This CDR3 is 14 amino acids long. Trimming cost V 2 bases and J 4 bases, with 11 bases left between them. The CDR3: CAISEMGQVYGYTF. Written as DNA, the CDR3 is TGTGCCATCAGTGAGATGGGGCAAGTCTATGGCTACACCTTC.

This clone was detected once. The V call is TRBV12-5, the J call TRBJ2-6, with 11 nucleotides matching TRBD1. The CDR3 extends over 16 amino acids. CDR1 and CDR2 from the germline V gene are LGHNT and FRNRAP. The trim removed 6 bases at V and 0 bases at J, leaving 1 base unmatched. The CDR3 region is CASGGQGGSGANVLTF. In DNA, the CDR3 is TGTGCTAGTGGGGGACAGGGGGGCTCTGGGGCCAACGTCCTGACTTTC.

V is TRBV5-8 and J is TRBJ1-1; D unresolved. Germline V gives CDR1 SGHTS, CDR2 YDEGEE. The CDR3 contains 13 residues. Trimming took 2 bases from V and 3 from J, leaving 8 bases between them. The CDR3 region is CASSFSVDTEAFF. CDR3 in DNA: TGTGCCAGCAGCTTCTCAGTAGACACTGAAGCTTTCTTT.

V is TRBV2 and J is TRBJ2-2; 9 nucleotides agree with TRBD1. The CDR3 is 16 residues long. Unmatched junction bases numbered 8, after V lost 6 bases and J lost 3 bases. Germline CDR1 SNHLY, CDR2 FYNNEI. The CDR3 coding sequence is TGTGCCAGCAGAAAAGGACAGGGGATCGACACCGGGGAGCTGTTTTTT. As protein: CASRKGQGIDTGELFF.

The gene calls are TRBV30 and TRBJ2-2; D ambiguous. The CDR3 loop spans 12 amino acids. V lost 1 base to trimming and J lost 8 bases, with 8 bases between them. The V gene's germline CDR1 is GTSNPN and CDR2 SVGIG (reference sequence). DNA for the CDR3: TGTGCCTGGAGTGCCGGAGCGGGGGAGCTGTTTTTT. Amino acid sequence: CAWSAGAGELFF.

The gene calls are TRBV11-1 and TRBJ1-1, with D unresolved. Germline assignment: CDR1 SGHAT and CDR2 FQDESV (reference sequence). V was pared by 1 base and J by 1 base, with 4 bases between. CDR3 size: 13 residues. CDR3 sequence: CASSLGGNTEAFF. The CDR3 region has the DNA TGTGCCAGCAGCTTAGGTGGGAACACTGAAGCTTTCTTT. Combining the CDR3 with reference TRBV11-1 and TRBJ1-1 gives the whole variable domain EAEVAQSPRYKITEKSQAVAFWCDPISGHATLYWYRQILGQGPELLVQFQDESVVDDSQLPKDRFSAERLKGVDSTLKIQPAELGDSAMYLCASSLGGNTEAFFGQGTRLTVV.

This chain joins TRBV28 and TRBJ1-2, with 9 positions matching TRBD1. V lost 5 bases, J lost 8 bases, and 12 bases stayed unmatched. The CDR3 loop spans 15 amino acids. Germline CDR1 MDHEN, CDR2 SYDVKM. The CDR3 is CASSPGGGQGRGYTF. Here the CDR3 DNA reads TGTGCCAGCAGTCCAGGGGGGGGACAGGGTAGAGGCTACACCTTC.

The genes are TRBV5-1 and TRBJ1-1; D possibly corresponds to TRBD1 (6 bases). Germline lookup yields CDR1 SGHRS and CDR2 YFSETQ. The CDR3 length is 14 residues. The V end was cut by 4 bases, the J end by 1 base, with 11 bases between. CDR3 sequence (DNA): TGCGCCAGCAGCCCCGGGACACCGAACACTGAAGCTTTCTTT. It encodes CASSPGTPNTEAFF.

Written as DNA, the CDR3 is TGTGCCAGCAGCGGGACAGGGGGCAACAATGAGCAGTTCTTC. This codes for CASSGTGGNNEQFF. The chain combines TRBV9 with TRBJ2-1; the match to TRBD1 covers 11 bases. The CDR3 is made up of 14 amino acids. The V and J ends lost 3 bases and 5 bases, in that order; junction bases with no gene match: 1. Per the germline V gene, CDR1 is SGDLS and CDR2 is YYNGEE.

This chain uses TRBV2 with TRBJ2-1; 11 bases are a match to TRBD2. The CDR3 extends over 13 amino acids. J gave up 10 bases and V 5 bases, and 4 bases lay outside the gene matches. From germline, CDR1 is SNHLY and CDR2 FYNNEI. The CDR3 bases are TGTGCCAGCAGTAAGGGGACTAGCGGAGAGCAGTTCTTC. Residues: CASSKGTSGEQFF.

This chain links TRBV4-1 with TRBJ2-5, with TRBD1 identical over 7 bases. The last part of the DNA fits TRBJ2-7 better; the J call may be wrong. The CDR3 consists of 16 residues. The germline V gene has CDR1 MGHRA and CDR2 YSYEKL. The CDR3 loop is CASSQVGDRRSYEQYF. The CDR3 coding sequence is TGCGCCAGCAGCCAAGTAGGGGACAGACGCTCCTACGAGCAGTACTTC.

J is TRBJ2-7 and V is TRBV6-5, with D possibly matching TRBD1 (6 bases). This CDR3 is built from 14 residues. CDR1 is MNHEY, CDR2 SVGAGI, per germline. Trimming removed 1 base from V and 2 bases from J, with 9 bases in between. The CDR3 DNA is TGTGCCAGCAGTTACTGGGACAAGACCTACGAGCAGTACTTC. Protein: CASSYWDKTYEQYF.

CDR3 coding DNA: TGTGCCAGCTCGGCCGGGAGCGGGTACAATGAGCAGTTCTTC. This gives the protein CASSAGSGYNEQFF. This chain uses TRBV2 with TRBJ2-1; a possible D gene is TRBD2 (6 bases). With 8 bases removed from V and 4 bases from J, the gap between germline ends came to 15 bases. Germline V gene data show CDR1 as SNHLY and CDR2 as FYNNEI. The CDR3 consists of 14 residues.

The CDR3 spells CASSEFKGGSYGVTTNEKLFF. CDR3 nucleotides: TGCGCCAGCAGTGAGTTTAAGGGGGGGAGCTACGGGGTTACAACTAATGAAAAACTGTTTTTT. The chain recombines TRBV10-1 with TRBJ1-4; D is perhaps TRBD1 (6 bases). Germline V gives CDR1 WNHNN, CDR2 SYGVQD (reference sequence). This CDR3 region has 21 residues. The V end lost 1 base, the J end lost 0 bases, and 24 bases lay between the germline ends.

V and J are TRBV7-9 and TRBJ2-3; the D is unclear. Trimming removed 8 bases at V and 4 bases at J, with 4 bases between. The CDR3 sequence is 10 residues long. In germline, CDR1 is SEHNR, CDR2 FQNEAQ (reference sequence). DNA for the CDR3: TGTGCCAGCGAGCCAGATACGCAGTATTTT. This encodes CASEPDTQYF.

The genes are TRBV7-9 and TRBJ2-1, with 7 bases matching TRBD1. This CDR3 has 16 amino acids. V lost 4 bases to trimming and J lost 9 bases; unmatched junction nucleotides: 15. Germline assignment: CDR1 SEHNR and CDR2 FQNEAQ (reference sequence). The CDR3 DNA is TGTGCCAGCAGCTACAGGGGAGCCATCGAGGGGGCTGAGCAGTTCTTC. Translating gives CASSYRGAIEGAEQFF.

This clone is a singleton in its sample. The V call is TRBV9, the J call TRBJ2-3; D is uncertain. Germline V CDR1 and CDR2: SGDLS, YYNGEE. This CDR3 is built from 14 residues. The germline V and J ends were trimmed by 0 bases and 1 base, with 6 bases remaining between them. CDR3 DNA sequence: TGTGCCAGCAGCGTAGCGGCGCGCACAGATACGCAGTATTTT. This sequence encodes CASSVAARTDTQYF.

The CDR3 DNA follows: TGTGCCACCAGCAGAGATACGTGGCAGGGGGTCAATGGAGATACGCAGTATTTT. It codes for CATSRDTWQGVNGDTQYF. V is TRBV15 and J is TRBJ2-3; 7 bases are shared with TRBD1. The trim removed 0 bases at V and 5 bases at J, leaving 14 bases unmatched. CDR1 is LNHNV and CDR2 is YYDKDF in the germline V gene (reference sequence). The CDR3 has 18 residues.

This chain connects TRBV7-9 to TRBJ2-5; 9 bases align to TRBD2. The CDR3 contains 16 residues. Trimming cost V 5 bases and J 5 bases; bases outside gene matches: 12. CDR1 is SEHNR and CDR2 is FQNEAQ in the germline V gene (reference sequence). CDR3 sequence reads: CASSPRWREGRETQYF. CDR3 bases: TGTGCCAGCAGCCCGCGCTGGCGGGAGGGCCGCGAGACCCAGTACTTC.

The chain has TRBV2 and TRBJ1-2, with D possibly being TRBD1 (6 bases). From germline, CDR1 is SNHLY and CDR2 FYNNEI. V was clipped by 6 bases and J by 5 bases, with 19 bases between them. The CDR3 sequence is 15 residues long. CDR3 residues: CASSPTLTGSYGYTF. The CDR3 DNA reads TGTGCCAGCAGCCCCACCTTAACAGGGTCTTATGGCTACACCTTC. Filled out from reference TRBV2 and TRBJ1-2, the complete variable domain reads EPEVTQTPSHQVTQMGQEVILRCVPISNHLYFYWYRQILGQKVEFLVSFYNNEISEKSEIFDDQFSVERPDGSNFTLKIRSTKLEDSAMYFCASSPTLTGSYGYTFGSGTRLTVV.

The gene calls are TRBV7-2 and TRBJ1-1; D unresolved. V was shortened by 2 bases and J by 7 bases, with 5 bases between the two germline ends. The CDR3 runs 11 residues. The germline CDR1 and CDR2 sequences are SGHTA and FQGNSA. CDR3 in DNA: TGTGCCAGCAGCTTAAATCTTGAAGCTTTCTTT. This translates into CASSLNLEAFF.